The clone carrying this TCR beta chain came up a few times. The data stem from a study of identical twins' blood T cells. The CDR3 contains 14 residues. V was trimmed by 5 bases and J by 0 bases, leaving 11 bases between them. From germline, CDR1 is DFQATT and CDR2 SNEGSKA (reference sequence). MiXCR, run by TCRdb on the 5' RACE reads, gives a single entry per CDR3 protein. The top ten hold roughly 5.5% of the sample, which has 350,000 to 450,000 distinct CDR3 sequences, around 30% seen once. This TCR was recovered from a woman aged 18 to 55 in good health. The chain recombines TRBV20-1 with TRBJ1-3, with D possibly being TRBD1 (5 bases). Sequenced material: PBMCs. The CDR3 coding sequence is TGCAGTGCTGGGAGGGGCAGCTCTGGAAACACCATATATTTT. This sequence encodes CSAGRGSSGNTIYF.